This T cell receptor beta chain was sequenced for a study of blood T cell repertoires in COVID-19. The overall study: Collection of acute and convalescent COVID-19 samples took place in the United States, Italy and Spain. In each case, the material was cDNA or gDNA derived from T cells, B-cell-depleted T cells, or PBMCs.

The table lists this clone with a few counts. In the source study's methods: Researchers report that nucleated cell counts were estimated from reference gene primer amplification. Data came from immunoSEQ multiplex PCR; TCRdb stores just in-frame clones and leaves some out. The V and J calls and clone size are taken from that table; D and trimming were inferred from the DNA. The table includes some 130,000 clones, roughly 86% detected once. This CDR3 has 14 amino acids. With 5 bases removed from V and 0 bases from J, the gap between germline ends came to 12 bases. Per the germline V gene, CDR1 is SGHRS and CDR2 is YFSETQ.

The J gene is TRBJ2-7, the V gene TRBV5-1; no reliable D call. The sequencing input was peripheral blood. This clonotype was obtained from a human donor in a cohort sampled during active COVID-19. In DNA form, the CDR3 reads TGCGCCAGCAGGTTGACCGCCGGCTCCTACGAGCAGTACTTC. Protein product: CASRLTAGSYEQYF.